The source of this T cell receptor beta chain is a study of blood T cell repertoires in COVID-19. Across the study: In each case, the material was cDNA or gDNA derived from T cells, B-cell-depleted T cells, or PBMCs.

V lost 3 bases to trimming and J lost 7 bases; unmatched junction nucleotides: 6. Germline assignment: CDR1 MNHNS and CDR2 SASEGT. The CDR3 runs 15 residues. Participants' reported clinical history set cohort assignment. Recovery meant two consecutive negative NP/OP PCR tests, professional clearance, or resolved symptoms. The data were produced by immunoSEQ multiplex PCR, yet TCRdb's version contains in-frame clones alone and is incomplete. The sample holds around 390,000 clones; around nine tenths are singletons and the top ten take about 9.4%. The sequencing sample was made of PBMCs or T cells enriched from blood (not recorded which). The sequence was collected from a woman aged 50 to 60 who had recovered from COVID-19. This chain uses TRBV6-1 with TRBJ2-2; TRBD1 agrees at 9 bases. CDR3 sequence (DNA): TGTGCCAGCAGTGAGCCGGGACAGGGCATCGGGGAGCTGTTTTTT. This encodes CASSEPGQGIGELFF.